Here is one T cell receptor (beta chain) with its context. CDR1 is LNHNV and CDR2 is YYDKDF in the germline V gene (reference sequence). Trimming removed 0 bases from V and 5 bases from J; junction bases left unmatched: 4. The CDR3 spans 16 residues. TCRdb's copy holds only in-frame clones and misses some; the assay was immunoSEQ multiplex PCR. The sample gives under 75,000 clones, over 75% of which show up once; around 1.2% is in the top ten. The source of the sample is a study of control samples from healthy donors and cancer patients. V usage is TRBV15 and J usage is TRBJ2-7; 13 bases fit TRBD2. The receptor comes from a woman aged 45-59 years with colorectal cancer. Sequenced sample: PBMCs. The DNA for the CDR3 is TGTGCCACCAGCAGAGAAAGGACTAGCGGGAGAAACGAGCAGTACTTC. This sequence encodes CATSRERTSGRNEQYF. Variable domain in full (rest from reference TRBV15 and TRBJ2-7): DAMVIQNPRYQVTQFGKPVTLSCSQTLNHNVMYWYQQKSSQAPKLLFHYYDKDFNNEADTPDNFQSRRPNTSFCFLDIRSPGLGDTAMYLCATSRERTSGRNEQYFGPGTRLTVT.